Sequencing of this T cell receptor beta chain was carried out in a study of T cells in Graves' hyperthyroidism and ophthalmopathy (dated by TCRdb to between 2019 and 2020). Study-wide context: To identify distinguishing TCR V-J signatures, a discovery cohort of 95 to 100 patients was used, comprising 43 with Graves' ophthalmopathy and about 59 with stable Graves' hyperthyroidism. An independent validation cohort of under 20 hyperthyroidism patients and about 15 patients who later progressed to ophthalmopathy tested prospective prediction of ophthalmopathy. The roughly 94 discovery patients were randomly divided into training and test sets at a 7:3 ratio. In addition, the study compared T-cell repertoires in thyroid tissue and in blood from five to seven Graves' hyperthyroidism patients. After blood sampling, hyperthyroidism patients were treated with methimazole at a starting dose of 30 mg daily, and ophthalmopathy patients were treated with high-dose intravenous methylprednisolone. TCR Vbeta CDR3 sequencing of 120 to 150 peripheral blood samples (over 40 ophthalmopathy, over 70 hyperthyroidism and 17 progressor patients) is reported in the paper. Summary of the overall study and its limitations: In cross-validation, a model built on a 13 V-J signature told ophthalmopathy apart from stable hyperthyroidism with approximately 90% sensitivity and around 83% specificity, and in testing the same model reached 80%/75%. Most expanded thyroid clonotypes (frequency above 0.001) were also detected in blood, a finding suggesting that blood repertoires may reflect thyroid immune responses. In validation, the model predicted progression to ophthalmopathy a median of approximately 6.3 months before onset, with roughly 70% sensitivity and about 75% specificity. Sample size was not statistically predetermined, and investigators were not blinded to group allocation.

A patient counted as having stable Graves' hyperthyroidism if no progression to ophthalmopathy occurred over 18 months of follow-up. The hyperthyroidism patients were between 18 and 65 years old and newly diagnosed, with a disease duration of less than 2 months. Any patient with an uncontrolled infection, another autoimmune disease, pregnancy or lactation was excluded. Diagnoses relied on clinical symptoms, serum thyroxine and TRAb, thyroid ultrasound and orbital computed tomography. Total RNA was extracted using Trizol reagent, and RNA quality was assessed on an Agilent 2100 Bioanalyzer. As for this clonotype: Its antigen target is currently unknown. Base qualities are missing; no much larger clone stands one base away.

V sheds 4 bases and J sheds 5 bases, leaving 14 bases between their ends. The germline V gene (reference sequence) gives CDR1 as SGHAT and CDR2 as FQDESV. From the cysteine up to the phenylalanine, the CDR3 has a length of 14 residues. The read is trimmed to its CDR3 DNA, 42 bases read in frame from base 1. The TCR beta CDR3 regions were amplified from the RNA transcripts. For the first round of RT-PCR on the TCR CDR3, the HTBI primer set was used together with the Qiagen OneStep RT-PCR kit. Libraries were constructed in a second round of multiplex PCR, after which size selection and purification were performed. Sequencing of the libraries was done on an Illumina HiSeq2000 using paired-end 100 bp reads. The paper's processing steps were these. SOAPnuke was used to process the raw data, throwing out any read that contained adapters or uncalled bases, had a mean Phred below 15, or lacked an exact constant-primer or identifier match. High-quality paired reads were merged using COPE v1.2.5, and each unique nucleotide sequence was defined as a clonotype. MiTCR v1.1 was used to align the clonotypes against IMGT TRBV, TRBD and TRBJ reference segments. Only V-J combinations with frequency above 0.0001, covering about 99% of repertoires, were analysed. A TCS score was defined as the ratio between F50 (clonal expansion) and ExV (chaos), using BLOSUM62-based TCRdist between CDR3 peptides within each V-J. Welch's t-statistics and random forest reduced roughly 530 V-J features to 13, which were used in a naive Bayes classifier (R e1071). TCRdb trimmed the raw reads at Q25, called clones with MiXCR and kept productive beta chains. Each entry is one CDR3 protein sequence, shown with its most common DNA and genes. TCRdb's processing, not the study's, gives the V and J calls here. The sample includes approximately 590,000 distinct CDR3 sequences, with 46% observed a single time. The ten largest clones add up to about 7.8% of the sample.

The chain is encoded by TRBV11-1 joined to TRBJ2-5; no D gene is confidently identified. This receptor was taken from a woman younger than 30 with Graves' hyperthyroidism. Donor details come from another sample of the same person, matched by shared clones. The sequencing input was peripheral blood or thyroid tissue (not recorded which). The CDR3 reads as follows: CASSWTCRRETQYF. The nucleotide sequence is TGTGCCAGCAGCTGGACCTGTCGTAGGGAGACCCAGTACTTC.